The 17 T cell receptor beta chains presented below share a single source sample, sequenced in a study of prognosis after radiotherapy for stage I lung cancer. Amplification of the TCR beta CDR3 (from genomic DNA) was done by two-round multiplex PCR. First-round PCR amplification was performed with primers specific to each TRBV and TRBJ gene. One entry per CDR3 protein, called by TCRdb with MiXCR from the multiplex PCR reads. This sample carries roughly 26,000 distinct CDR3 sequences, about 30% of them seen once, and the ten largest clones take 30% to 45%. This specimen was PBMCs, taken before or after stereotactic body radiation therapy (not recorded which). The receptors come from a donor over 45 with non-small cell lung cancer.

The sample holds a few counts of this clonotype. The chain couples TRBV24-1 to TRBJ2-3, with 8 nucleotides matching TRBD1. V lost 5 bases to trimming and J lost 11 bases; unmatched junction nucleotides: 8. This CDR3 has 13 residues. Germline CDR1 is KGHDR and CDR2 is SFDVKD. CDR3 in amino acids: CATSVRQGMEQYF. The CDR3 DNA reads as TGTGCCACCAGTGTTCGACAGGGGATGGAGCAGTATTTT.

This clonotype was detected ten times or more. The J gene is TRBJ2-5, the V gene TRBV27; 15 bases map to TRBD2. CDR1 and CDR2 (germline): MNHEY, SMNVEV (reference sequence). Trimming took 6 bases from V and 0 from J; bases not matched to a gene: 8. The CDR3 contains 18 residues. The CDR3 region has the DNA TGTGCCAGCAGGGCCTTGGGACTAGCGGGAGGAGACCAAGAGACCCAGTACTTC. It yields the protein CASRALGLAGGDQETQYF.

At least ten counts were recorded for this clonotype. This chain joins TRBV19 and TRBJ1-6, with 10 bases identical to TRBD1. The CDR3 covers 13 residues. V lost 9 bases to trimming and J lost 9 bases; unmatched junction nucleotides: 5. Germline assignment: CDR1 LNHDA and CDR2 SQIVND (reference sequence). The CDR3 region is CASRTGGSSPLHF. The CDR3 region has the DNA TGTGCCAGCAGGACAGGGGGGAGTTCACCCCTCCACTTT.

This clonotype came up a few times. This rearrangement joins TRBV5-4 to TRBJ2-1; D remains unclear. V lost 7 bases, J lost 8 bases, and 22 bases lay in between. The V gene's germline CDR1 is SGHNT and CDR2 YYREEE (reference sequence). This CDR3 is 15 amino acids long. This CDR3 is CASRPGSDRSDEQFF. The CDR3 nucleotides read TGTGCCAGCCGCCCCGGGTCGGATAGAAGCGATGAGCAGTTCTTC.

This clonotype was counted many times. This chain links TRBV5-1 with TRBJ2-7, with D possibly TRBD2 on 5 matching bases. This CDR3 has 15 amino acids. Per germline, CDR1 SGHRS and CDR2 YFSETQ. The V gene lost 4 bases and the J gene lost 9 bases, with 23 bases spanning the gap. The CDR3 here is CASSIGTISSSGQYF. The CDR3 DNA sequence: TGCGCCAGCAGCATCGGAACTATATCCTCGAGCGGGCAGTACTTC.

This clonotype occurred a few times. This likely came from a read error, as a far larger clone is one base away. The chain links TRBV6-2 or TRBV6-3 to TRBJ2-7; no firm D call. The J call may be wrong; the DNA end is better matched by TRBJ2-5. Germline CDR1 MNHEY, CDR2 SVGEGT. The CDR3 sequence is 13 residues long. CDR3 loop: CASSYSFRGTQYF. Written as DNA, the CDR3 is TGTGCCAGCAGTTACAGCTTCCGTGGGACCCAGTACTTC.

In its sample, this clonotype was seen a few times. This may come from a read error, since a much larger clone is one base off. The chain links TRBV11-2 to TRBJ2-3, with D perhaps assigned TRBD1 or TRBD2 (6 bases each). Per germline, CDR1 SGHAT and CDR2 FQNNGV. The CDR3 contains 13 residues. Trimming left V 1 base short and J 14 bases short, with 16 bases between. CDR3 bases: TGTGCCAGCAGCTTAGGGGGGGCGGGCCGGTCGTATTTT. Translated, it gives CASSLGGAGRSYF.

The table lists this clonotype with many counts. The chain is built from TRBV7-8 and TRBJ1-5; the D gene is possibly TRBD1 (5 bases). V lost 4 bases to trimming and J lost 7 bases, with 14 bases between them. The CDR3 sequence is 14 residues long. Germline CDR1 SGHVS, CDR2 FQNEAQ. Here the CDR3 reads CASSSLRGEQPQHF. DNA for the CDR3: TGTGCCAGCAGCTCCCTTCGGGGGGAACAGCCCCAGCATTTT.

This clonotype was seen ten or more times. The rearrangement links TRBV3-1 to TRBJ2-3, with 11 bases fitting TRBD1. From germline, CDR1 is LGHDT and CDR2 YNNKEL (reference sequence). Trimming at V came to 3 bases and at J to 0 bases, leaving 14 bases not matched to a gene. CDR3 length equals 20 residues. In DNA form, the CDR3 reads TGTGCCAGCAGCCACGCCGGACAGGGGGCGCCCCACACTAGCACAGATACGCAGTATTTT. Its protein is CASSHAGQGAPHTSTDTQYF.

This clonotype was detected only once. A read error likely explains this, since a far larger clone differs by one base. The chain carries TRBV6-4 and TRBJ2-1; 8 positions match TRBD1. The CDR3 has 15 amino acids. Germline CDR1 MRHNA, CDR2 SNTAGT. The trim removed 7 bases at V and 3 bases at J, leaving 8 bases unmatched. The CDR3 spells CASITGQGRYNEQFF. CDR3 sequence (DNA): TGTGCCAGCATCACTGGACAGGGCCGCTACAATGAGCAGTTCTTC.

This clonotype came up many times. The chain recombines TRBV28 with TRBJ1-2; D may be TRBD1 (6 bases). Trimming cost V 5 bases and J 3 bases, with 10 bases left between them. The CDR3 has 13 amino acids. Germline V gene data show CDR1 as MDHEN and CDR2 as SYDVKM. DNA of the CDR3: TGTGCCAGCAGTCACAGGGTTGACTATGGCTACACCTTC. Protein sequence: CASSHRVDYGYTF.

This clonotype came up many times. V gene TRBV27 combines with J gene TRBJ2-3, with 9 bases lining up with TRBD2. The CDR3 extends over 16 amino acids. The germline V gene has CDR1 MNHEY and CDR2 SMNVEV (reference sequence). Unmatched junction bases numbered 3, after V lost 2 bases and J lost 0 bases. The CDR3 nucleotides are TGTGCCAGCAGTTTAACTAGCGGGCCGAGCACAGATACGCAGTATTTT. Its translation is CASSLTSGPSTDTQYF.

The chain has TRBV7-8 and TRBJ1-6; a possible D gene is TRBD1 (5 bases). The V and J ends lost 9 bases and 6 bases respectively, with 18 bases between them. This CDR3 has 15 amino acids. Germline CDR1 SGHVS, CDR2 FQNEAQ. In nucleotides, the CDR3 is TGTGCCAGTAGTCGTGAGAGTGGGACTAATTCACCCCTCCACTTT. It translates to CASSRESGTNSPLHF.

Only one count was recorded for this clonotype. The rearrangement links TRBV6-1 to TRBJ1-6; 7 nucleotides agree with TRBD1. This CDR3 contains 13 residues. Germline CDR1 reads MNHNS; CDR2 reads SASEGT. The CDR3 is CANAGQTNSPLHF. The CDR3, as DNA: TGTGCAAACGCGGGACAGACGAATTCACCCCTCCACTTT.

The table lists this clonotype with many counts. J is TRBJ2-7 and V is TRBV20-1; weak D call: TRBD2 (5 bases). The germline V gene encodes CDR1 DFQATT and CDR2 SNEGSKA (reference sequence). V lost 2 bases and J lost 3, with 8 bases in between. The CDR3 is 12 amino acids. CDR3 protein: CSARQAVYEQYF. In nucleotides, the CDR3 is TGCAGTGCTAGACAAGCGGTCTACGAGCAGTACTTC.

Comment on this clonotype: A far larger clone lies a single base away; this is likely a read error. The chain is built from TRBV12-5 and TRBJ2-5; 9 bases agree with TRBD2. Gene TRBJ2-1 matches the end of the DNA better, so the J call may be wrong. The CDR3 runs to 17 residues. Germline CDR1 LGHNT, CDR2 FRNRAP. CDR3 DNA: TGTGCTAGTGGCCCAACGGGGCTAGCGGGAATTAAGCATGAGCAGTTCTTC. This codes for CASGPTGLAGIKHEQFF.

This chain joins TRBV25-1 and TRBJ1-2; D gene unclear. Trimming pared 7 bases from V and 9 bases from J, leaving 21 bases between. Germline-derived CDR1 and CDR2 are MGHDK and SYGVNS. The CDR3 extends over 14 amino acids. CDR3 coding DNA: TGTGCCAGCACTTCACGGGCAGGCCCCTTGCGCTACACCTTC. Translating it yields CASTSRAGPLRYTF.